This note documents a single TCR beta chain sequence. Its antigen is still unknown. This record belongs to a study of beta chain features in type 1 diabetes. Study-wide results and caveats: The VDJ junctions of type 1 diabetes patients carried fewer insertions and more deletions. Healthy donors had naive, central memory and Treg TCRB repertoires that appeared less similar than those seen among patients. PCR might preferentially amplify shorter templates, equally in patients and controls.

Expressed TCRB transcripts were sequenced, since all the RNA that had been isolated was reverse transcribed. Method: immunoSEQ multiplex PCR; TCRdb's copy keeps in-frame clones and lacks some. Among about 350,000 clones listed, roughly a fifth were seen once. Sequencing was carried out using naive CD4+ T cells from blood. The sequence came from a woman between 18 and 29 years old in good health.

CDR3 DNA: TGTGCCTGGAATCGACAGGGGGCACTGGGGGAGCTGTTTTTT. This encodes CAWNRQGALGELFF. The rearrangement uses TRBV30 and TRBJ2-2; TRBD1 agrees at 10 bases. The CDR3 is 14 amino acids. From germline, CDR1 is GTSNPN and CDR2 SVGIG (reference sequence). The J segment lost 8 bases and the V segment lost 4 bases, leaving 7 bases of the junction unmatched. Drawing the rest from reference TRBV30 and TRBJ2-2, the complete variable domain is SQTIHQWPATLVQPVGSPLSLECTVEGTSNPNLYWYRQAAGRGLQLLFYSVGIGQISSEVPQNLSASRPQDRQFILSSKKLLLSDSGFYLCAWNRQGALGELFFGEGSRLTVL.